A single sample gave rise to the 7 T cell receptor beta chains below, sequenced in a study of T-cell reconstitution after alpha-beta-depleted transplantation in children (dated by TCRdb to 2016 to 2017). Receptors were amplified or captured by PCR. The sequencing machine was an Illumina HiSeq 2500. TCR libraries were prepared with molecular barcoding, using unique molecular identifiers to normalize TCRbeta repertoire quantification. In TCRdb, the public reads were trimmed at Q25 with fastp and aligned with MiXCR, with productive beta chains retained. A single entry per CDR3 protein holds the most common genes and DNA from its merged rows. This sample lists 150,000 to 200,000 distinct CDR3 sequences; about 6.4% were detected once. The ten top clones hold approximately 3% of the sample. Sequences were derived from PBMCs from the stem cell graft donor, sampled from the stem cell graft. The receptors shown here come from a human donor who donated a stem cell graft to a child with Wiskott-Aldrich syndrome.

This clonotype came up many times. CDR3 DNA sequence: TGTGCCAGCAGTTACCAACCTAAGCCCCAGCATTTT. This encodes CASSYQPKPQHF. The V gene is TRBV6-2 or TRBV6-3, the J gene TRBJ1-5; unclear D gene. Trimming cost V 2 bases and J 8 bases, with 7 bases left between them. This CDR3 comprises 12 residues. The germline CDR1 and CDR2 sequences are MNHEY and SVGEGT.

This clonotype was seen repeatedly, ten times or more. The chain joins TRBV5-6 to TRBJ2-2; D gene ambiguous. The CDR3 length is 13 residues. Between the trimmed V and J ends, which lost 2 bases and 3 bases, there was a span of 5 bases. In germline, CDR1 is SGHDT, CDR2 YYEEEE. Written as DNA, the CDR3 is TGTGCCAGCAGCTTCGTGGACACCGGGGAGCTGTTTTTT. Its translation is CASSFVDTGELFF.

The CDR3 loop is CASSPGLHYEQFF. CDR3 DNA: TGTGCCAGCAGCCCCGGGCTCCACTACGAGCAGTTCTTC. The rearrangement uses TRBV7-9 and TRBJ2-1; D is unresolved. With 5 bases removed from V and 10 bases from J, the gap between germline ends came to 15 bases. In germline, CDR1 is SEHNR, CDR2 FQNEAQ (reference sequence). This CDR3 is 13 amino acids long.

This clonotype was observed a few times. This sequence joins TRBV6-2 or TRBV6-3 and TRBJ2-1; no firm D call. Trimming shortened V by 5 bases and J by 7 bases, and 6 bases separated the two germline ends. The CDR3 totals 11 residues. The germline V gene encodes CDR1 MNHEY and CDR2 SVGEGT. CDR3 in amino acids: CASSLMNEQFF. CDR3 DNA: TGTGCCAGCAGTCTCATGAATGAGCAGTTCTTC.

This chain links TRBV4-3 with TRBJ2-1; 7 bases match TRBD2. The CDR3 runs 15 residues. The ends lost 1 base at V and 4 bases at J; junction bases unmatched: 4. Germline V lookup: CDR1 LGHNA, CDR2 YSLEER. CDR3 sequence reads: CASSQAGGVYNEQFF. CDR3 DNA: TGCGCCAGCAGCCAAGCGGGAGGCGTTTACAATGAGCAGTTCTTC.

This clonotype has a count of ten or more. The V and J genes are TRBV6-5 and TRBJ2-2, with D unclear. Germline V CDR1 and CDR2: MNHEY, SVGAGI. Trimming cost V 5 bases and J 6 bases, with 13 bases left between them. CDR3 length equals 14 residues. The CDR3 DNA reads as TGTGCCAGCAGTCCCGAGCTCGGTTCCGGGGAGCTGTTTTTT. Protein sequence: CASSPELGSGELFF.

This clonotype was recorded at least ten times. V is TRBV5-1 and J is TRBJ1-4; TRBD1 aligns across 7 bases. With V trimmed by 4 bases and J by 5 bases, 8 bases remained unmatched. Germline values: CDR1 SGHRS, CDR2 YFSETQ. CDR3 length equals 15 residues. CDR3 sequence (DNA): TGCGCCAGCAGCGTTGGACAGGCGATAAATGAAAAACTGTTTTTT. Translation gives CASSVGQAINEKLFF.